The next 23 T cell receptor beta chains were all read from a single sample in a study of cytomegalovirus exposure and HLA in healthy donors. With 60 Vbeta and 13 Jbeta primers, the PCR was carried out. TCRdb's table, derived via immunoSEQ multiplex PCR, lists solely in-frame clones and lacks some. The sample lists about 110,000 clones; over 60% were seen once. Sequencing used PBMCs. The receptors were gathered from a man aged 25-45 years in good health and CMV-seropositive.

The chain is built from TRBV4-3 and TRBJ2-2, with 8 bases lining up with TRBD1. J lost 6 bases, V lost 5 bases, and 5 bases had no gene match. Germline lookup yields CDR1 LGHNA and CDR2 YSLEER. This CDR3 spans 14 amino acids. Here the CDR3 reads CASSTQGASGELFF. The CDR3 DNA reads TGCGCCAGCAGCACTCAGGGGGCGTCCGGGGAGCTGTTTTTT.

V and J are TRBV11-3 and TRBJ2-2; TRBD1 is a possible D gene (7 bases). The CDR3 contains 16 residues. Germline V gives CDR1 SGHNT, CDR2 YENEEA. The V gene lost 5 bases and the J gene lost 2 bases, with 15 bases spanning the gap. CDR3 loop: CASSLGGTENTGELFF. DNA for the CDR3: TGTGCCAGCAGCCTAGGGGGGACAGAAAACACCGGGGAGCTGTTTTTT.

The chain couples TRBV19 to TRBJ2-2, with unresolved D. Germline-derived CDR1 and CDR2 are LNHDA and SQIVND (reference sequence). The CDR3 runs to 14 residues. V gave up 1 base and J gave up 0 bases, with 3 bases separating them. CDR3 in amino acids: CASSIAPNTGELFF. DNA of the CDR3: TGTGCCAGTAGTATAGCTCCGAACACCGGGGAGCTGTTTTTT. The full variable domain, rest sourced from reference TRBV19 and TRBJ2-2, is DGGITQSPKYLFRKEGQNVTLSCEQNLNHDAMYWYRQDPGQGLRLIYYSQIVNDFQKGDIAEGYSVSREKKESFPLTVTSAQKNPTAFYLCASSIAPNTGELFFGEGSRLTVL.

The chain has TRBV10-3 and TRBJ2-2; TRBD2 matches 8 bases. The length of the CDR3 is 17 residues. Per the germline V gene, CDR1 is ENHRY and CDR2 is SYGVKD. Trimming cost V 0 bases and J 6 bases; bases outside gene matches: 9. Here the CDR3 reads CAISESVERGISGELFF. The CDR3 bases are TGTGCCATCAGTGAGTCAGTGGAGCGGGGGATCTCCGGGGAGCTGTTTTTT.

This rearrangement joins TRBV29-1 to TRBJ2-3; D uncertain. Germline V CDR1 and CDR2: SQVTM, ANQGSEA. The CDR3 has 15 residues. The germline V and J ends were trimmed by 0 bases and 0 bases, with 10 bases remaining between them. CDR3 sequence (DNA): TGCAGCGTTGAAGATCGCGGCAGTAGCACAGATACGCAGTATTTT. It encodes CSVEDRGSSTDTQYF.

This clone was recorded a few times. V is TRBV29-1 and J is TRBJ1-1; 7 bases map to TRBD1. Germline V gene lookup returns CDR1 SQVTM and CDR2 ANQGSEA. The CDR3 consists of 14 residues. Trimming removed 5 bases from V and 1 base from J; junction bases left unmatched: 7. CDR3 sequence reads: CSVLPGQTNTEAFF. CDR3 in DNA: TGCAGCGTTCTACCGGGACAGACGAACACTGAAGCTTTCTTT. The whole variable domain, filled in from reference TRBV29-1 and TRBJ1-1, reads SAVISQKPSRDICQRGTSLTIQCQVDSQVTMMFWYRQQPGQSLTLIATANQGSEATYESGFVIDKFPISRPNLTFSTLTVSNMSPEDSSIYLCSVLPGQTNTEAFFGQGTRLTVV.

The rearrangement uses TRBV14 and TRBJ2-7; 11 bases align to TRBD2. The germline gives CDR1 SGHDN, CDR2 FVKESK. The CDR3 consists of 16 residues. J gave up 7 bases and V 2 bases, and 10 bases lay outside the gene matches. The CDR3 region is CASSQLAGGPSREQYF. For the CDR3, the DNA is TGTGCCAGCAGCCAACTAGCGGGGGGACCGTCCCGGGAGCAGTACTTC.

As DNA, the CDR3 is TGCGCCAGCAGCTTGGGACTAGCGGGGGACCCCTACGAGCAGTACTTC. It translates to CASSLGLAGDPYEQYF. The V call is TRBV5-1, the J call TRBJ2-5; 12 positions match TRBD2. The DNA end lines up better with TRBJ2-7; the J call may be wrong. Germline V CDR1 and CDR2: SGHRS, YFSETQ. The CDR3 loop spans 16 amino acids.

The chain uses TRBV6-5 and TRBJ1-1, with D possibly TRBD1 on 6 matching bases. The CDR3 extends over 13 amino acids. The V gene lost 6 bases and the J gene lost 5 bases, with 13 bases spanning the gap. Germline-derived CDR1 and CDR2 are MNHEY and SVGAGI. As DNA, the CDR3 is TGTGCCAGCAGCCTCCAAAGGGGGACTGAAGCTTTCTTT. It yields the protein CASSLQRGTEAFF.

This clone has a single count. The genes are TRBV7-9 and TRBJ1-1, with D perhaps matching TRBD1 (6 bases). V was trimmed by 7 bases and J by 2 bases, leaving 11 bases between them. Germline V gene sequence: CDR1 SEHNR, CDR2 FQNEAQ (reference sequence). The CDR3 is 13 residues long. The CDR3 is CASNLQGNTEAFF. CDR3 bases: TGTGCCAGCAACCTACAGGGAAACACTGAAGCTTTCTTT.

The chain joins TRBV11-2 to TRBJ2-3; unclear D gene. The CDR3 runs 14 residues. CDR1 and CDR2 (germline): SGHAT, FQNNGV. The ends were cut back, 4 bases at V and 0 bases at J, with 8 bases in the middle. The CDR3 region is CASSSLGSTDTQYF. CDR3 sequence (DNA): TGTGCCAGCAGCTCCCTCGGGAGCACAGATACGCAGTATTTT.

The CDR3 sequence is CASSPGQGADGYTF. The CDR3 coding sequence is TGTGCCAGCTCACCCGGGCAGGGTGCGGATGGCTACACCTTC. The chain uses TRBV18 and TRBJ1-2; D is perhaps TRBD1 (5 bases). CDR1 KGHSH and CDR2 LQKENI come from the germline V gene. The CDR3 totals 14 residues. With 3 bases removed from V and 6 bases from J, the gap between germline ends came to 14 bases.

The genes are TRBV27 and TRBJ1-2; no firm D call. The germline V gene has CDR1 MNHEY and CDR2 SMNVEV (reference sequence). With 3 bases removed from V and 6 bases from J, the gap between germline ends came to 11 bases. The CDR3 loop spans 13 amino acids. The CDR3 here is CASSFTSTHGYTF. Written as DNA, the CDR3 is TGTGCCAGCAGTTTTACTAGTACCCATGGCTACACCTTC.

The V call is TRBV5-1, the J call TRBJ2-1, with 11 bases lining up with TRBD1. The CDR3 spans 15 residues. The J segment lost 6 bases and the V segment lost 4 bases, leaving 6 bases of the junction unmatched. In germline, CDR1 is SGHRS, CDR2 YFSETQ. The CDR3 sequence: CASSEVGTGGNEQFF. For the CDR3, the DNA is TGCGCCAGCAGCGAGGTCGGGACAGGGGGCAATGAGCAGTTCTTC.

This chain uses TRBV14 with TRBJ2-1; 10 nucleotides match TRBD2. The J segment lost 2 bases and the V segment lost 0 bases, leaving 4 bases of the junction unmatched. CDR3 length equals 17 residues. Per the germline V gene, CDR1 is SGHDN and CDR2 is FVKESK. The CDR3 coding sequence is TGTGCCAGCAGCCAAGACACAGCGGGGGGGACCTACAATGAGCAGTTCTTC. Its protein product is CASSQDTAGGTYNEQFF.

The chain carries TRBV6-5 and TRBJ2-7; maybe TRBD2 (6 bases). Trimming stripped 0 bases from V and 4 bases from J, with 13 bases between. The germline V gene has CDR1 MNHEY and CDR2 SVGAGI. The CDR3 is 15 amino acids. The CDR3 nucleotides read TGTGCCAGCAGTTACTCGGGGGGATTGGGGTACGAGCAGTACTTC. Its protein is CASSYSGGLGYEQYF.

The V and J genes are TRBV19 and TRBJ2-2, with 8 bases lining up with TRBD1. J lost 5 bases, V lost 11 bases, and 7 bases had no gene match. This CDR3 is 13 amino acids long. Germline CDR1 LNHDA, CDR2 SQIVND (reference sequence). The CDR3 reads CACHRGTTGELFF. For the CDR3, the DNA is TGTGCCTGCCACAGGGGGACGACCGGGGAGCTGTTTTTT.

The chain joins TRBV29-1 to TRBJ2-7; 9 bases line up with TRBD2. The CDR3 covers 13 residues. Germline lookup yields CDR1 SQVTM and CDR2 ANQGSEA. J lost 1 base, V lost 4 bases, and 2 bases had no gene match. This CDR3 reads CSVASGVSYEQYF. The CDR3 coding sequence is TGCAGCGTTGCTAGCGGGGTTTCCTACGAGCAGTACTTC.

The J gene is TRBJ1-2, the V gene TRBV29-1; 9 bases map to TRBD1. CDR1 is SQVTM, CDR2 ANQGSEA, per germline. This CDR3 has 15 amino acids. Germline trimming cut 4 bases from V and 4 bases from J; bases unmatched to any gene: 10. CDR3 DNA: TGCAGCGTTGTCGGGACAGGGCTCTTCGGCTATGGCTACACCTTC. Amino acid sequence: CSVVGTGLFGYGYTF.

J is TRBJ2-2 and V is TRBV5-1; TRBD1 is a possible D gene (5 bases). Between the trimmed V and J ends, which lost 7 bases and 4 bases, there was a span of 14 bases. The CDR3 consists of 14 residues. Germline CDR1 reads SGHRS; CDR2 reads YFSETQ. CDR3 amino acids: CASAQDPGTGELFF. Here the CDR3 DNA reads TGCGCCAGCGCACAGGACCCGGGCACCGGGGAGCTGTTTTTT.

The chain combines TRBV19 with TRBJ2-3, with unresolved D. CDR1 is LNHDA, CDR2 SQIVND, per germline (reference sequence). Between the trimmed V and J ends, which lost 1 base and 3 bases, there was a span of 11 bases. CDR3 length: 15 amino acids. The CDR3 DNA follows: TGTGCCAGTAGTATAGGGCCCCATCCAACAGATACGCAGTATTTT. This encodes CASSIGPHPTDTQYF. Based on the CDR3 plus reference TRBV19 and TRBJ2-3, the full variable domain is DGGITQSPKYLFRKEGQNVTLSCEQNLNHDAMYWYRQDPGQGLRLIYYSQIVNDFQKGDIAEGYSVSREKKESFPLTVTSAQKNPTAFYLCASSIGPHPTDTQYFGPGTRLTVL.

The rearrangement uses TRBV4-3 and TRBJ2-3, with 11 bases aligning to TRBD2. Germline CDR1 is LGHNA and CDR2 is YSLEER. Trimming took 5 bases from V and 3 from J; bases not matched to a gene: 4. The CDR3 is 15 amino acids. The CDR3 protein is CASSLTSGATDTQYF. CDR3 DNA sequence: TGCGCCAGCAGCTTGACTAGCGGGGCTACAGATACGCAGTATTTT.

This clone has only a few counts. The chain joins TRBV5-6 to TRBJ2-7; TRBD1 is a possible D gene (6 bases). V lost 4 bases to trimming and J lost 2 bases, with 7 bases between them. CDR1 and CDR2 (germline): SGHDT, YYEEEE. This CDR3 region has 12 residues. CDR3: CASSRDTYEQYF. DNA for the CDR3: TGTGCCAGCAGCCGGGACACCTACGAGCAGTACTTC.